This entry lists 11 T cell receptor beta chains sequenced from one sample in a study of blood T cell repertoires in COVID-19. Sequencing used immunoSEQ multiplex PCR; TCRdb keeps in-frame clones, though not all of them. The sample holds hundreds of thousands of clones, 86% seen once. Sequences were obtained from PBMCs or T cells enriched from blood (not recorded which). These receptors were collected from a man between 40 and 49 years old who had recovered from COVID-19.

The chain has TRBV15 and TRBJ2-3, with TRBD2 identical over 9 bases. The CDR3 sequence is 15 residues long. Trimming at V came to 0 bases and at J to 3 bases, leaving 1 base not matched to a gene. Germline V lookup: CDR1 LNHNV, CDR2 YYDKDF (reference sequence). CDR3 nucleotides: TGTGCCACCAGCAGAGAAGCGGGAGGAACAGATACGCAGTATTTT. This encodes CATSREAGGTDTQYF.

The chain combines TRBV10-3 with TRBJ1-3; D is unresolved. Trimming took off 5 bases at V and 0 bases at J, with 5 bases between the two ends. Germline V gene lookup returns CDR1 ENHRY and CDR2 SYGVKD. The CDR3 spans 13 residues. The CDR3 DNA follows: TGTGCCATCAGTTCCCGCTCTGGAAACACCATATATTTT. Its protein product is CAISSRSGNTIYF.

The chain combines TRBV10-3 with TRBJ1-2; 8 bases line up with TRBD1. With V trimmed by 6 bases and J by 6 bases, 3 bases remained unmatched. Germline values: CDR1 ENHRY, CDR2 SYGVKD. The CDR3 has 12 residues. This CDR3 is CAISRDRNGYTF. The CDR3 DNA is TGTGCCATCAGCCGGGACAGGAATGGCTACACCTTC.

This chain links TRBV2 with TRBJ1-5; D not certain. This CDR3 is 14 amino acids long. The V gene lost 5 bases and the J gene lost 0 bases, with 8 bases spanning the gap. Germline CDR1 SNHLY, CDR2 FYNNEI. Here the CDR3 reads CASSTGDSNQPQHF. CDR3 DNA: TGTGCCAGCAGTACGGGAGATAGCAATCAGCCCCAGCATTTT.

The rearrangement joins TRBV28 to TRBJ2-3; possible D gene TRBD1, 5 bases. Germline V CDR1 and CDR2: MDHEN, SYDVKM. CDR3 length: 16 residues. V lost 2 bases to trimming and J lost 0 bases, with 12 bases between them. CDR3 DNA sequence: TGTGCCAGCAGTTTAACCCAGGGTTCTAGCACAGATACGCAGTATTTT. Translated, it gives CASSLTQGSSTDTQYF.

The chain has TRBV6-1 and TRBJ1-2, with 11 bases matching TRBD1. The CDR3 covers 16 residues. Losses at the gene ends were 2 bases for V and 7 bases for J; bases not matched to a gene: 9. Germline-derived CDR1 and CDR2 are MNHNS and SASEGT. The CDR3 DNA follows: TGTGCCAGCAGTGAAAGGGCCGGGACAGGGGGATCTGGCTACACCTTC. As protein: CASSERAGTGGSGYTF.

The chain has TRBV12-2 and TRBJ1-1; no check of the table's D call, TRBD1, against the DNA was made. TRBV12-2 is labeled a pseudogene. The CDR3 is 17 residues long. The CDR3 sequence is CASRLDRTGGLNTEAFF. In nucleotides, the CDR3 is TGTGCAAGTCGCTTAGACCGGACAGGGGGCCTAAACACTGAAGCTTTCTTT.

This chain joins TRBV11-2 and TRBJ1-2; 7 bases are a match to TRBD1. CDR1 SGHAT and CDR2 FQNNGV come from the germline V gene. CDR3 size: 14 residues. Germline trimming cut 5 bases from V and 3 bases from J; bases unmatched to any gene: 6. In nucleotides, the CDR3 is TGTGCCAGCAGCCCCGACAGGGTGGACTATGGCTACACCTTC. Translating it yields CASSPDRVDYGYTF.

CDR3: CASSQFGTSGRQYF. DNA for the CDR3: TGTGCCAGCAGCCAGTTTGGGACTAGCGGGCGGCAGTACTTC. The chain recombines TRBV7-9 with TRBJ2-7, with 12 bases matching TRBD2. Germline values: CDR1 SEHNR, CDR2 FQNEAQ (reference sequence). J lost 9 bases, V lost 5 bases, and 8 bases had no gene match. The CDR3 sequence is 14 residues long.

The V call is TRBV5-4, the J call TRBJ1-4, with a weak D call TRBD1 (6 bases). This CDR3 is built from 14 residues. Germline loops: CDR1 SGHNT, CDR2 YYREEE (reference sequence). Trimming took 5 bases from V and 6 from J, leaving 14 bases between them. CDR3 sequence reads: CASSEQGRDEKLFF. The DNA for the CDR3 is TGTGCCAGCAGTGAACAGGGAAGGGATGAAAAACTGTTTTTT.

The chain links TRBV30 to TRBJ2-5; TRBD1 agrees at 8 bases. Germline CDR1 and CDR2: GTSNPN and SVGIG (reference sequence). Trimming cost V 3 bases and J 4 bases; bases outside gene matches: 7. The CDR3 consists of 14 residues. The CDR3 nucleotides read TGTGCCTGGAGGGGGGACAGGTCTGGAGAGACCCAGTACTTC. It specifies CAWRGDRSGETQYF.